The source of this T cell receptor beta chain is a study of OX40 agonist ivuxolimab in advanced cancers. Findings and limits, study-wide: At 0.1 to 3.0 mg/kg and by week 6, clonal expansion occurred in CD4+ and CD8+ blood T cells.

Clones were sequenced by immunoSEQ multiplex PCR, and TCRdb holds only the in-frame ones, with some missing. This table has 85,000 to 130,000 clones, 75% to 95% appearing once. V shed 2 bases and J shed 5 bases, with 13 bases lying between them. Looked up from germline, CDR1 is SGHAT and CDR2 is FQNNGV. This CDR3 is built from 14 residues. Of note for this clone: No antigen is known for it.

The chain is built from TRBV11-2 and TRBJ2-7; unclear D gene. Sequenced material: CD4+ or CD8+ T cells sorted from blood, taken in a trial of the OX40 agonist ivuxolimab. This sequence originates from an adult with an advanced solid tumor such as melanoma, head and neck, liver or kidney cancer. CDR3 in amino acids: CASSLNGGLDEQYF. In DNA, the CDR3 is TGTGCCAGCAGCTTAAATGGTGGTCTGGACGAGCAGTACTTC. The variable domain in full, with the rest retrieved from reference TRBV11-2 and TRBJ2-7, is EAGVAQSPRYKIIEKRQSVAFWCNPISGHATLYWYQQILGQGPKLLIQFQNNGVVDDSQLPKDRFSAERLKGVDSTLKIQPAKLEDSAVYLCASSLNGGLDEQYFGPGTRLTVT.